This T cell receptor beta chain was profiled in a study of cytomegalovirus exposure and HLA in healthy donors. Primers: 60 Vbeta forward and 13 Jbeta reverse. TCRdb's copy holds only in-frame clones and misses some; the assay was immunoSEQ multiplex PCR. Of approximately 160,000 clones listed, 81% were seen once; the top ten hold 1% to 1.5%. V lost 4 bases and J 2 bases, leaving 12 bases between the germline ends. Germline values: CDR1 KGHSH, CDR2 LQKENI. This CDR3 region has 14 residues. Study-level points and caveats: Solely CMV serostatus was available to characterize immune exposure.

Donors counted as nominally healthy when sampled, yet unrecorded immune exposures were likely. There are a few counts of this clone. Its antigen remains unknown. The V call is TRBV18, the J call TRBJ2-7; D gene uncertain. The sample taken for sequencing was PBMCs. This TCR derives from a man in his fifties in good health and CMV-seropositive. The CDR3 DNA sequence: TGTGCCAGCTCACGAGGTGCTCAAACCTACGAGCAGTACTTC. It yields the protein CASSRGAQTYEQYF.